The 3 T cell receptor beta chains below all came from one sample that was sequenced in a study of T-cell memory formation after mild COVID-19 (dated by TCRdb to the early 2020s). Libraries were prepared through 5' RACE. TCRdb lists the instrument as Illumina NovaSeq 6000. TCRdb itself trimmed the public reads at Q25 with fastp, ran MiXCR and retained productive beta chains. Each CDR3 protein gets just one entry, which takes the most common genes and DNA from the rows behind it. The sample table records under 550,000 distinct CDR3 sequences; roughly 18% of these occur just once. Clones ranked in the top ten supply 20% to 25% of the sample. The sample consisted of PBMCs or a T cell subset sorted from them (not recorded which). All receptors derive from a man aged 18 to 29 who had mild COVID-19 (a few samples of this study predate the infection). The sample titles of this study are shuffled in the database, so cell type and time point are left out; the donor was told from shared clones.

This clonotype was seen a handful of times. The chain employs TRBV20-1 and TRBJ2-1; TRBD2 is a possible D gene (5 bases). This CDR3 is 12 amino acids long. Germline CDR1 is DFQATT and CDR2 is SNEGSKA (reference sequence). With 4 bases removed from V and 6 bases from J, the gap between germline ends came to 10 bases. The CDR3: CSAKLVFNEQFF. DNA for the CDR3: TGCAGTGCTAAACTAGTCTTCAATGAGCAGTTCTTC.

This chain connects TRBV6-6 to TRBJ1-5; maybe TRBD1 (5 bases). V shed 2 bases and J shed 13 bases, with 12 bases lying between them. Germline-derived CDR1 and CDR2 are MNHNY and SVGAGI (reference sequence). The CDR3 length is 12 residues. The DNA for the CDR3 is TGTGCCAGCAGTTACGTGGCGGGGCCACAGCATTTT. This sequence encodes CASSYVAGPQHF.

The chain recombines TRBV5-5 with TRBJ2-5, with D perhaps TRBD2 (6 bases). Trimming took 2 bases from V and 3 from J, leaving 17 bases between them. This CDR3 comprises 16 residues. Germline CDR1 reads SGHKS; CDR2 reads YYEKEE (reference sequence). CDR3 loop: CASSFHYGTFKETQYF. In nucleotides, the CDR3 is TGTGCCAGCAGCTTCCACTATGGGACTTTCAAAGAGACCCAGTACTTC.